This note documents a single T cell receptor (beta chain) sequence. What it binds is unknown. This sample is drawn from a study of long-term antiretroviral therapy in people with HIV. In germline, CDR1 is SGHVS, CDR2 FQNEAQ. The V and J ends lost 5 bases and 3 bases, in that order; junction bases with no gene match: 4. This CDR3 comprises 15 residues. The study's findings and limits: There were no data on ART adherence, viral resistance or therapy changes, a gap that limits inferences about post-ART repertoire changes.

Survey level was the resolution at which the v3.0 immunoSEQ assay ran. The method was immunoSEQ multiplex PCR; TCRdb's version includes in-frame clones alone and lacks a portion of them. The sample includes 35,000 or so clones, 80% to 90% seen only once; the top ten take over 6.5%. This receptor was identified in a young man with HIV. This sample comprised unsorted PBMCs, obtained 0.4 years before starting antiretroviral therapy. The rearrangement joins TRBV7-8 to TRBJ2-7; 13 positions agree with TRBD2. This chain's CDR3 is CASSLGLAGDYEQYF. CDR3 DNA sequence: TGTGCCAGCAGCCTAGGACTAGCGGGAGACTACGAGCAGTACTTC.